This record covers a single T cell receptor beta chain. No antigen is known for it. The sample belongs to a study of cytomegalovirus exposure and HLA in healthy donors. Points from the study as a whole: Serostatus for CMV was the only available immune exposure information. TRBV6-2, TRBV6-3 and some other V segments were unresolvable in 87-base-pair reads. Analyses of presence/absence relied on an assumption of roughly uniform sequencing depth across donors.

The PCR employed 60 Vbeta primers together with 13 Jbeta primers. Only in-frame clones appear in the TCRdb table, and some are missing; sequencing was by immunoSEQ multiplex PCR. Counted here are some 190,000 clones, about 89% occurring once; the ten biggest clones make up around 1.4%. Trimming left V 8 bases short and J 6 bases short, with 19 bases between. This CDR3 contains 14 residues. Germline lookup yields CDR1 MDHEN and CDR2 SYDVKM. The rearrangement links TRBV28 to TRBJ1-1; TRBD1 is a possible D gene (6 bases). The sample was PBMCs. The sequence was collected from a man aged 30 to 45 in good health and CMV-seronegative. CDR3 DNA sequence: TGTGCCAGCGGGCCTAACAGGGTCATCCCTGAAGCTTTCTTT. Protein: CASGPNRVIPEAFF. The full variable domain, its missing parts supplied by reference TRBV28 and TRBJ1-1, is DVKVTQSSRYLVKRTGEKVFLECVQDMDHENMFWYRQDPGLGLRLIYFSYDVKMKEKGDIPEGYSVSREKKERFSLILESASTNQTSMYLCASGPNRVIPEAFFGQGTRLTVV.